This TCR beta chain was captured by sequencing in a study of identical twins. Study-level results: Models underestimated TCR alpha sharing (out-of-frame) in monozygotic twins. Memory repertoires showed no such pattern, whereas abundant cord blood beta clonotypes carried fewer insertions.

A universal primer binding site was introduced by template switching. The final cDNA contained unique molecular identifiers. TCRdb independently ran MiXCR on the 5' RACE reads; one entry per CDR3 protein. The table shows 570,000 or so distinct CDR3 sequences, with more than 9% occurring only once. This clonotype appeared a few times. Its matching antigen is unknown. Germline CDR1 SGHAT, CDR2 FQNNGV. The V gene end was trimmed by 4 bases and the J gene end by 0 bases; junction bases not matched to a gene: 17. The length of the CDR3 is 21 residues. These same data were also listed under a study on yellow fever vaccine responses in identical twins.

Sequencing used PBMCs. This TCR came from a woman between 18 and 29 years old in good health. The chain carries TRBV11-2 and TRBJ2-4; TRBD2 matches at 11 bases. In DNA form, the CDR3 reads TGTGCCAGCAGCTCAGTAGACCGGACTAGCGGGTGGAACCTAGCCAAAAACATTCAGTACTTC. This sequence encodes CASSSVDRTSGWNLAKNIQYF.